The rows below give T cell receptor beta chains drawn from one sample of a study of identical twins. TCRdb passed the 5' RACE reads through MiXCR, listing each CDR3 protein once. The sample comprises 450,000 to 650,000 distinct CDR3 sequences, roughly 15% of which are singletons, and roughly 0.43% rests with the top ten. A further study also used this sample, focusing on yellow fever vaccine responses in identical twins.

The sequencing input was CD4+ T cells sorted from blood. These receptors all stem from a woman between 18 and 29 years old in good health. Each CDR3 is given with its conserved first and last residue. Fields, in order: V gene, CDR3 protein.

>TRBV4-2
CASSQGDGTTYNEQFF
>TRBV20-1
CSARAASGSSYNEQFF
>TRBV7-2
CASSRTSGGDTQYF
>TRBV27
CASSPREGWNTEAFF
>TRBV5-1
CASSRHDFTDTQYF
>TRBV10-3
CAISERTGATDTQYF
>TRBV29-1
CSVVRGNTEAFF
>TRBV7-3
CASSPRGTESYNEQFF
>TRBV6-5
CASSYLEMNTEAFF
>TRBV5-4
CASSLGLFANTGELFF
>TRBV7-9
CASSLFPPPEAFF
>TRBV7-2
CASSTYVTYEQYF
>TRBV12-3/TRBV12-4
CASSPALVAEQYF
>TRBV5-1
CASSLPTLNEQFF
>TRBV20-1
CSARLAAETQYF
>TRBV6-2/TRBV6-3
CASRHRLAETTDTQYF
>TRBV9
CASSVATTDTQYF
>TRBV5-6
CASRGGSYGYTF
>TRBV20-1
CSASTPMNTEAFF
>TRBV9
CASSPGGAGELFF
>TRBV11-3
CASSLGLAGGVSYEQYF
>TRBV20-1
CSAQGLLNTGELFF
>TRBV10-3
CAISPSGGRTEAFF
>TRBV24-1
CATSPAGQGTNEQFF
>TRBV5-1
CASSSTTGAPNTGELFF
>TRBV29-1
CSVEDGRLYTYNEQFF
>TRBV12-3/TRBV12-4
CASSLDWGYGYTF
>TRBV18
CASSPNTDSYEQYF
>TRBV5-1
CASSLGGSGEPQHF
>TRBV12-3/TRBV12-4
CASSPTGLGYNEQFF
>TRBV7-9
CASSARGDTEAFF
>TRBV5-1
CASSLELPSYEQYF
>TRBV11-2
CASSLTLAGGPWETQYF
>TRBV7-9
CASSADLLSETQYF
>TRBV6-1
CASIVGTSGNNEQFF
>TRBV25-1
CASSSSRTGGQSPLHF
>TRBV11-3
CASSLDPRGGDEQFF
>TRBV14
CASSQDWGGTEAFF
>TRBV20-1
CSARVETQYF
>TRBV14
CASSQGSYRADTQYF
>TRBV4-1
CASSRREGGDSPLHF
>TRBV24-1
CATSDFGSATDTQYF
>TRBV12-3/TRBV12-4
CASSTGPLNTEAFF
>TRBV20-1
CSQAGESTDTQYF
>TRBV7-9
CASSLYGQSTDTQYF
>TRBV28
CASRPQGGSYNSPLHF
>TRBV7-2
CASSLKGVSSYEQYF
>TRBV2
CASSRENYGYTF
>TRBV6-1
CASSRRLAGGADTQYF
>TRBV29-1
CSVGGTNYGYTF
>TRBV6-5
CASSYDRQAFSF
>TRBV20-1
CSANSKDRGGTYNEQFF
>TRBV28
CASKGLVTDTQYF
>TRBV11-2
CASSLWPSGPRSSYNEQFF